This T cell receptor beta chain stems from a study of vaccination and CD4 T cells after COVID-19 (dated by TCRdb to between 2021 and 2024). In terms of the full investigation: Convalescent patients had a positive SARS-CoV-2 result on nasal swab PCR, and of these patients, some ten had mild disease and one had severe disease. Six males and four females were included in the convalescent cohort, with two Hispanic individuals, seven Caucasians, two Asians and one multiracial person represented. Each participant got two doses of either the Pfizer-BioNTech BNT162b2 vaccine (n=8) or the Moderna mRNA-1273 vaccine (n=2). Post-COVID blood samples from convalescent patients were collected a median of around 110 days after diagnosis, with a range of about 30 to 170 days. Post-vaccine blood samples were obtained a median of roughly 75 days after the second vaccine dose, with a range of about 12 to 241 days. Overlapping spike peptide pools from SARS-CoV-2 and from the common cold coronaviruses HCoV-NL63, HCoV-OC43 and HCoV-229E were used as culture stimuli. Control cultures received a CEFX viral epitope pool as the positive control, an HIV-1 Nef peptide pool as the negative control, or no peptide. In over 8 COVID-19 convalescent patients and a handful of infection-naive healthy vaccine recipients, researchers compared the spike-specific CD4+ TCR repertoire from before mRNA vaccination with the repertoire from after. Beyond this particular receptor, the publication reports: The median count of SARS-CoV-2-reactive clonotypes went up from 20 to 25 after infection to roughly 38 after vaccination, although the change was not significant. Of the vaccine-specific clones in convalescent patients, 304 of 307, or nearly all, reacted only to SARS-CoV-2 spike and did not cross-react with common cold coronaviruses. Only a relatively small number of convalescent patients were included in the study, and early timepoints following natural infection were not analyzed. In convalescent patients, a median roughly 87% of post-vaccine SARS-CoV-2-reactive clones were detected only after vaccination, and vaccine-specific priming was suggested by this finding.

Libraries were constructed by PCR. TCR sequencing of DNA from cultured CD4+ T cells used the Oncomine TCR Beta short-read assay at the Johns Hopkins FTIC core. The QIAamp micro DNA kit was used to extract genomic DNA from the cultured CD4+ T cells. Oncomine TCR Beta libraries from cultured CD4+ T cells were pooled using unique dual indexes and sequenced on an Illumina iSeq 100. The paper's data handling went like this. Non-productive sequences were removed, and CDR3s that did not start with C, did not end with F or W, or were shorter than 7 amino acids were discarded. The MANAFEST web application identified antigen-specific clonotypes by comparing peptide-stimulated wells against reference wells and other culture wells. To be called positive, a clone needed an FDR below 0.05, an odds ratio above 5, and a productive frequency above 0.1% in at least two of three replicate wells. A clonotype was classed as cross-reactive if the clonotype showed significant expansion both in SARS-CoV-2 spike wells and in at least one common cold coronavirus spike condition. CDR3 homology was assessed with Levenshtein distances (stringdist) and unrooted phylogenetic trees (ape) in R version 3.6.1. Using fastp trimming at Q25 and MiXCR clonotype assembly, TCRdb reanalyzed the public sequencing data and kept in-frame beta chains. Rows with one shared CDR3 protein collapse into an entry with the most common genes and DNA. The V and J calls and clone size come from TCRdb's table, not from the authors' own analysis. The sample table holds some 18,000 distinct CDR3 sequences, of which less than 50% were seen once. Approximately 7% of the sample belongs to the ten largest clones.

In the paper's terms, the treatment or condition label means: approximately 9-day PBMC culture with coronavirus spike peptide pools or control peptides (ViraFEST assay). The study used the ViraFEST assay, which expanded antigen-specific T cells with peptide pools and then identified expanded clonotypes by TCR sequencing. The convalescent patients' positive SARS-CoV-2 PCR tests fell between March and December 2020, which was before the Alpha, Beta and Delta variants emerged in the United States. PBMCs were cultured at roughly 1.9 million per well in IMDM supplemented with roughly 5.2% human AB serum and about 10 IU/ml IL-2, with roughly 10 ug/ml peptide pools added. On days 3 and 7, half of the culture medium was replaced with fresh IL-2-containing medium. After 10 days of culture, CD4+ T cells were isolated by negative selection with the EasySep CD4+ T cell isolation kit. PBMCs were separated from whole blood using Ficoll-Paque Plus gradient centrifugation and then either used fresh or cryopreserved at -140C. Culture conditions were generally each tested in triplicate wells.

V trim: 2 bases; J trim: 2 bases; unmatched bases: 6. For CDR1 and CDR2, the germline V gene lists MDHEN and SYDVKM. The CDR3 numbers 16 residues from cysteine through phenylalanine. CDR3 DNA is the only sequence kept; it has 48 bases, read in frame from the first base. This clonotype was observed a few times. Its antigen is currently not known. No much larger clonotype is one base removed from it; base qualities were not supplied. The sequencing here drew on CD4+ T cells from blood, cultured in vitro, taken after SARS-CoV-2 vaccination. This chain joins TRBV28 to TRBJ1-2, and 9 bases in between align with TRBD1. This sequence originates from a human donor who had recovered from COVID-19. The CDR3: CASSLLPGTGNYGYTF. The nucleotides read TGTGCCAGCAGTTTACTTCCAGGGACAGGGAACTATGGCTACACCTTC.